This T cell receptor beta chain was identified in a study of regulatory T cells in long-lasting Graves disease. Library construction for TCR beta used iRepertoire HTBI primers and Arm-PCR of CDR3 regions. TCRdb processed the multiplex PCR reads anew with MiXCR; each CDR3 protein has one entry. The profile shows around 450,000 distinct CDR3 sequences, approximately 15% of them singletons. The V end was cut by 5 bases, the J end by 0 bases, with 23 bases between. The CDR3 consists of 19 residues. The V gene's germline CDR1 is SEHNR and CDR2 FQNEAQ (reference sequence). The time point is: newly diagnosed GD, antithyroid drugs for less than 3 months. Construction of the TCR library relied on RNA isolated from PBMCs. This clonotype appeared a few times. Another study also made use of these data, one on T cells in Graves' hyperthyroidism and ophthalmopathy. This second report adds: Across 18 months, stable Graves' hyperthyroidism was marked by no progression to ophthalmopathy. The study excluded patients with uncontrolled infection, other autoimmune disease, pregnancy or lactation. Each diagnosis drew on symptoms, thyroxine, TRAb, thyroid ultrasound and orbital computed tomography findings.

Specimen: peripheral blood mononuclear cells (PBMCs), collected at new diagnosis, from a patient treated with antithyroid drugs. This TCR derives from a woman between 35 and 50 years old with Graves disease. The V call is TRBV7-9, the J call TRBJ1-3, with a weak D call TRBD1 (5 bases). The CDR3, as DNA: TGTGCCAGCAGCCACAAATGGGGCCGAGGACGGACCTCTGGAAACACCATATATTTT. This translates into CASSHKWGRGRTSGNTIYF.